The 18 T cell receptor beta chains presented below share a single source sample, sequenced in a study of T cell responses to AZD1222 COVID-19 vaccine. TCRdb keeps only in-frame clones here, not all; method: immunoSEQ multiplex PCR. The sample includes some 98,000 clones, 84% of them seen just once. The sample in question was peripheral blood, obtained 28 days after the second AZD1222 dose. The receptors stem from an adult who received the AZD1222 COVID-19 vaccine.

V gene TRBV3-1 (or the pseudogene TRBV3-2) combines with J gene TRBJ2-5, with 11 bases identical to TRBD2. This CDR3 is built from 14 residues. Unmatched junction bases numbered 7, after V lost 8 bases and J lost 5 bases. Germline-derived CDR1 and CDR2 are LGHDT and YNNKEL (reference sequence). Here the CDR3 reads CASSLAGGGETQYF. CDR3 coding DNA: TGTGCCAGCTCGCTAGCGGGGGGCGGGGAGACCCAGTACTTC.

J is TRBJ2-6 and V is TRBV5-8; D remains unclear. The germline V gene encodes CDR1 SGHTS and CDR2 YDEGEE. Trimming took 0 bases from V and 0 from J, leaving 13 bases between them. This CDR3 contains 18 residues. Here the CDR3 reads CASSLGVSLTSGANVLTF. The CDR3 DNA follows: TGTGCCAGCAGCTTGGGCGTCAGTCTCACCTCTGGGGCCAACGTCCTGACTTTC.

The rearrangement joins TRBV18 to TRBJ1-5; D not resolved. The CDR3 contains 13 residues. Trimming took off 6 bases at V and 7 bases at J, with 13 bases between the two ends. Germline assignment: CDR1 KGHSH and CDR2 LQKENI. CDR3: CASSRSQGQPQHF. The CDR3 DNA reads TGTGCCAGCTCCCGCTCACAAGGGCAGCCCCAGCATTTT.

This chain uses TRBV3-1 (or the pseudogene TRBV3-2) with TRBJ1-1; D possibly corresponds to TRBD1 (6 bases). Trimming pared 3 bases from V and 0 bases from J, leaving 11 bases between. Germline CDR1 LGHDT, CDR2 YNNKEL (reference sequence). This CDR3 has 15 residues. For the CDR3, the DNA is TGTGCCAGCAGCCAGGGGGGCACACTGAACACTGAAGCTTTCTTT. It is translated as CASSQGGTLNTEAFF.

The rearrangement uses TRBV29-1 and TRBJ2-5, with 7 bases aligning to TRBD2. From germline, CDR1 is SQVTM and CDR2 ANQGSEA. J lost 2 bases, V lost 3 bases, and 6 bases had no gene match. The CDR3 has 14 residues. The CDR3 region has the DNA TGCAGCGTTGAGTTTCAGCGGGGTCAAGAGACCCAGTACTTC. Amino acids: CSVEFQRGQETQYF.

The chain uses TRBV6-2 or TRBV6-3 and TRBJ1-2; no definite D call. V lost 2 bases and J lost 4, with 2 bases in between. Germline loops: CDR1 MNHEY, CDR2 SVGEGT. The length of the CDR3 is 11 residues. CDR3 in DNA: TGTGCCAGCAGTTACGGCTATGGCTACACCTTC. Encoded protein: CASSYGYGYTF.

The genes are TRBV7-2 and TRBJ1-1; D uncertain. CDR3 length: 15 residues. Trimming shortened V by 5 bases and J by 6 bases, and 19 bases separated the two germline ends. Germline V gives CDR1 SGHTA, CDR2 FQGNSA. The CDR3 here is CASSPINPGFAEAFF. The CDR3 DNA is TGTGCCAGCAGCCCCATTAACCCGGGCTTCGCTGAAGCTTTCTTT.

This clone has only one observation. V and J are TRBV5-1 and TRBJ1-3; the D gene is possibly TRBD1 (5 bases). The CDR3 consists of 15 residues. CDR1 SGHRS and CDR2 YFSETQ come from the germline V gene. The ends were cut back, 5 bases at V and 3 bases at J, with 15 bases in the middle. The CDR3, as DNA: TGCGCCAGCAGGGACGGGACTGCCTTTGGAAACACCATATATTTT. Encoded protein: CASRDGTAFGNTIYF.

This chain connects TRBV5-5 to TRBJ1-1; unclear D gene. The CDR3 spans 17 residues. In germline, CDR1 is SGHKS, CDR2 YYEKEE (reference sequence). Trimming took off 1 base at V and 0 bases at J, with 16 bases between the two ends. Written as DNA, the CDR3 is TGTGCCAGCAGCTTGTCGAAGAATGACCTAATGAACACTGAAGCTTTCTTT. Translation: CASSLSKNDLMNTEAFF.

The J gene is TRBJ2-5, the V gene TRBV6-2 or TRBV6-3; 7 bases match TRBD1. The CDR3 length is 15 residues. Germline V gene data show CDR1 as MNHEY and CDR2 as SVGEGT. Germline trimming cut 6 bases from V and 2 bases from J; bases unmatched to any gene: 9. The chain's CDR3 is CASSAVGTVQETQYF. The CDR3 nucleotides read TGTGCCAGCAGCGCCGTTGGGACAGTTCAAGAGACCCAGTACTTC.

The chain recombines TRBV18 with TRBJ1-1; tentative D call: TRBD1 (5 bases). The germline V gene encodes CDR1 KGHSH and CDR2 LQKENI. The CDR3 is 14 residues long. Trimming left V 3 bases short and J 0 bases short, with 8 bases between. The CDR3 loop is CASSPQGMNTEAFF. CDR3 in DNA: TGTGCCAGCTCACCCCAGGGAATGAACACTGAAGCTTTCTTT.

V usage is TRBV5-1 and J usage is TRBJ2-3; 7 bases agree with TRBD2. Germline V CDR1 and CDR2: SGHRS, YFSETQ. The CDR3 totals 14 residues. Germline trimming cut 6 bases from V and 6 bases from J; bases unmatched to any gene: 10. The DNA for the CDR3 is TGCGCCAGCAACCCCCCGGGGGGATGGGATACGCAGTATTTT. Encoded protein: CASNPPGGWDTQYF.

The chain employs TRBV15 and TRBJ2-1; 11 positions match TRBD2. This CDR3 spans 16 amino acids. The germline CDR1 and CDR2 sequences are LNHNV and YYDKDF (reference sequence). With 1 base clipped from V and 9 bases from J, the junction kept 8 bases outside the gene matches. CDR3 sequence (DNA): TGTGCCACCAGCAGAGGTAGCGGGGGGGCCAGGGGTGAGCAGTTCTTC. It encodes CATSRGSGGARGEQFF.

This clone was picked up one time. The chain employs TRBV7-6 and TRBJ2-7, with D tentatively TRBD1 (6 bases). There are 16 residues in the CDR3. Germline CDR1 SGHVS, CDR2 FNYEAQ. The V end lost 5 bases, the J end lost 3 bases, and 20 bases lay between the germline ends. The CDR3 region is CASSLRRDTRIYEQYF. The CDR3 DNA follows: TGTGCCAGCAGCCTTCGTCGGGACACCAGGATCTACGAGCAGTACTTC.

This chain links TRBV5-1 with TRBJ1-1; TRBD1 aligns across 8 bases. Per the germline V gene, CDR1 is SGHRS and CDR2 is YFSETQ. CDR3 length: 15 residues. V lost 0 bases and J lost 3; bases outside the gene matches: 4. The CDR3 region is CASSLGQGLDTEAFF. CDR3 sequence (DNA): TGCGCCAGCAGCTTGGGACAGGGGCTCGACACTGAAGCTTTCTTT.

The chain links TRBV7-3 to TRBJ1-1; D not resolved. The CDR3 length is 13 residues. The V end lost 7 bases, the J end lost 2 bases, and 11 bases lay between the germline ends. Germline V gene lookup returns CDR1 SGHTA and CDR2 FQGTGA. The CDR3 sequence is CASIFQANTEAFF. CDR3 in DNA: TGTGCCAGCATCTTCCAGGCTAACACTGAAGCTTTCTTT. Full variable domain (missing parts from reference TRBV7-3 and TRBJ1-1): GAGVSQTPSNKVTEKGKYVELRCDPISGHTALYWYRQSLGQGPEFLIYFQGTGAADDSGLPNDRFFAVRPEGSVSTLKIQRTERGDSAVYLCASIFQANTEAFFGQGTRLTVV.

V is TRBV5-5 and J is TRBJ1-5, with no clear D. The CDR3 extends over 14 amino acids. In germline, CDR1 is SGHKS, CDR2 YYEKEE (reference sequence). Trimming cost V 2 bases and J 3 bases, with 9 bases left between them. CDR3 protein: CASSFGGDNQPQHF. DNA of the CDR3: TGTGCCAGCAGCTTCGGTGGGGACAATCAGCCCCAGCATTTT.

The J gene is TRBJ1-1, the V gene TRBV7-8; weak D call: TRBD1 (6 bases). Per germline, CDR1 SGHVS and CDR2 FQNEAQ. CDR3 size: 15 residues. The V and J ends lost 4 bases and 9 bases respectively, with 21 bases between them. CDR3: CASSSSAGGGQQAFF. CDR3 coding DNA: TGTGCCAGCAGCTCGTCGGCCGGCGGGGGACAACAAGCTTTCTTT.